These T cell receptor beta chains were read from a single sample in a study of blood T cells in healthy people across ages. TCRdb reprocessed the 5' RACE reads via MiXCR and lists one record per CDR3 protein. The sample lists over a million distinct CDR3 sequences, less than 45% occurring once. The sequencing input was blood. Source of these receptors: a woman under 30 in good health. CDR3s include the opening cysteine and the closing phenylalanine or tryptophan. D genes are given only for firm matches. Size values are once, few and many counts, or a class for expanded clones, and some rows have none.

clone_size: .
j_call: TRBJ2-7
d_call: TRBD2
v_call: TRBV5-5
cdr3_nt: TGTGCCAGCAGCGGGGGACTAGCTTTCTTCTCCTACGAGCAGTACTTC
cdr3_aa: CASSGGLAFFSYEQYF

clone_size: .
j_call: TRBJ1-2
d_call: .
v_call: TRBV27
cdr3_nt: TGTGCCAGCAGTTCACAGGGTACGGACTATGGCTACACCTTC
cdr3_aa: CASSSQGTDYGYTF

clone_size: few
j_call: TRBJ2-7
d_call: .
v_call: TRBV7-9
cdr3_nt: TGTGCCAGCAGCCAGAGTACGTACTACGAGCAGTACTTC
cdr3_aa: CASSQSTYYEQYF

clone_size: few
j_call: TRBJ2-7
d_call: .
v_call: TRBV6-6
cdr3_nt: TGTGCCAGCAGTTACGTGACTGGCTACGAGCAGTACTTC
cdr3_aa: CASSYVTGYEQYF

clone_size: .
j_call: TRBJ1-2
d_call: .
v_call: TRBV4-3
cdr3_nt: TGCGCCAGCCAAAGCGACGAGGGTGGCTACACCTTC
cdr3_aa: CASQSDEGGYTF

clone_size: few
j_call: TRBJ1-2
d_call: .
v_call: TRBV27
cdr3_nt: TGTGCCAGCAGTTTCCAGGGGTCCTTCTATGGCTACACCTTC
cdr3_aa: CASSFQGSFYGYTF

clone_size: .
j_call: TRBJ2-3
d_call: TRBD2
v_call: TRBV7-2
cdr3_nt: TGTGCCAGCGAGCGAGCGGGAGGTACAGATACGCAGTATTTT
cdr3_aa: CASERAGGTDTQYF

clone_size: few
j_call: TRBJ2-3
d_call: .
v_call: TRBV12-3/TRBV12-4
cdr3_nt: TGTGCCAGCACCTACACGACAGATACGCAGTATTTT
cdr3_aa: CASTYTTDTQYF

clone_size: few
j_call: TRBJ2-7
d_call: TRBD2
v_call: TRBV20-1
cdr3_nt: TGCAGTGCTAGACTAGCGGGAGCAGGTCGCGAGCAGTACTTC
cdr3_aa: CSARLAGAGREQYF

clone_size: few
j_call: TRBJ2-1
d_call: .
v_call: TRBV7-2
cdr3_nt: TGTGCCAGCAGCTTAGTCCACGGGACGGGTCTAACTGAGCAGTTCTTC
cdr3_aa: CASSLVHGTGLTEQFF